This TCR beta chain comes out of a study of blood T cell repertoires in COVID-19. About the study: Acute and convalescent COVID-19 samples came from the United States, Italy and Spain. PBMCs, B-cell-depleted T cells, or T cells provided the cDNA or gDNA that made up the material.

The germline V gene encodes CDR1 MDHEN and CDR2 SYDVKM. There are 15 residues in the CDR3. The V gene lost 6 bases and the J gene lost 4 bases, with 18 bases spanning the gap. Sequencing used immunoSEQ multiplex PCR; TCRdb keeps in-frame clones, though not all of them. The sample shows fewer than 250,000 clones, around 85% of them seen only once. Sample: peripheral blood. This TCR came from a man under 40 with acute or convalescent COVID-19. This chain uses TRBV28 with TRBJ1-2; D might be TRBD1 (6 bases). DNA of the CDR3: TGTGCCAGCAGATACCCGGGCCAGGGGCCCTATGGCTACACCTTC. Amino acids: CASRYPGQGPYGYTF.